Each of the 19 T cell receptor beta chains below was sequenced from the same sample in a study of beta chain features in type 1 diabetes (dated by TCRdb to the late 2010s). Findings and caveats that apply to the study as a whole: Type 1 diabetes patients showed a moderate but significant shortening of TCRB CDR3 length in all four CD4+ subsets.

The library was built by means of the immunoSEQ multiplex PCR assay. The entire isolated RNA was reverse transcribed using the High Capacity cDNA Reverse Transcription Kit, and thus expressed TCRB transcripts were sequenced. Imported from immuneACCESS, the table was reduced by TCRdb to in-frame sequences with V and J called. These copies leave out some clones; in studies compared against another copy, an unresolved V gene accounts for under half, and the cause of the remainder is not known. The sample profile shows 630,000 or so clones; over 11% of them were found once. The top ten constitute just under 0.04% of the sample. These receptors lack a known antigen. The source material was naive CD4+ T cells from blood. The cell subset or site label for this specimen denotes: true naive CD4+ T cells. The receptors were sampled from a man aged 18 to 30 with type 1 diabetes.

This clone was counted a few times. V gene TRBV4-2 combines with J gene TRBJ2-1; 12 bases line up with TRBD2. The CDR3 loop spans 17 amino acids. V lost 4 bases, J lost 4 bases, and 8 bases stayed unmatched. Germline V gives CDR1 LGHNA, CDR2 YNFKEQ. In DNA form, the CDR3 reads TGTGCCAGCAGCCCTACTAGCGGGGGGCCCAGATACAATGAGCAGTTCTTC. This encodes CASSPTSGGPRYNEQFF.

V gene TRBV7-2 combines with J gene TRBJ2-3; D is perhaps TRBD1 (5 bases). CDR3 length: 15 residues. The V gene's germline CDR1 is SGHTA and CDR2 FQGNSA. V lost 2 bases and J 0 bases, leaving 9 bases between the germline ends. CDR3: CASSLLSGSTDTQYF. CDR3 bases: TGTGCCAGCAGCTTACTGTCAGGGAGCACAGATACGCAGTATTTT.

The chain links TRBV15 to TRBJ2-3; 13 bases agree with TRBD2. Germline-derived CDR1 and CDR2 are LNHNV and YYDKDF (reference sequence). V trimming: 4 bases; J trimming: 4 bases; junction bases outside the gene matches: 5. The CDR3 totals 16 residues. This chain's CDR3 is CATSKTSGGTSDTQYF. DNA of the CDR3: TGTGCCACCAGCAAGACTAGCGGGGGGACGTCAGATACGCAGTATTTT.

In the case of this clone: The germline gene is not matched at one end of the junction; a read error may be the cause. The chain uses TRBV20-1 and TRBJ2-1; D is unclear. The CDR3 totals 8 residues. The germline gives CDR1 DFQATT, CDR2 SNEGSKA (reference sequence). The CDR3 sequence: CSARGTLF. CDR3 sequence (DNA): TGCAGTGCCAGAGGTACGCTCTTC.

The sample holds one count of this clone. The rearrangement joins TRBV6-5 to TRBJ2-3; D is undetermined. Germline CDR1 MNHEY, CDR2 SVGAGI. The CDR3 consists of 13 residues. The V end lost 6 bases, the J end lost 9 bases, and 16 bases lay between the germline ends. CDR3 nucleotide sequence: TGTGCCAGCAGCATCGGACCCCACGCGACGCAGTATTTT. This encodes CASSIGPHATQYF.

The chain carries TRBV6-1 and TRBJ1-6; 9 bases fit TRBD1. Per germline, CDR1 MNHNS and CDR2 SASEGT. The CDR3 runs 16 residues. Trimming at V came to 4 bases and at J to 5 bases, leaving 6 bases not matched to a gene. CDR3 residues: CASSVGTGSHNSPLHF. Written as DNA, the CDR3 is TGTGCCAGCAGTGTCGGGACAGGGAGCCATAATTCACCCCTCCACTTT.

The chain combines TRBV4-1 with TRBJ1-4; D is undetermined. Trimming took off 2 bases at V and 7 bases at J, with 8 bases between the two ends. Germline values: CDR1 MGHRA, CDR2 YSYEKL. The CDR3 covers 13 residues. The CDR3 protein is CASSQFRREKLFF. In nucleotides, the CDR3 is TGCGCCAGCAGCCAATTTCGACGTGAAAAACTGTTTTTT.

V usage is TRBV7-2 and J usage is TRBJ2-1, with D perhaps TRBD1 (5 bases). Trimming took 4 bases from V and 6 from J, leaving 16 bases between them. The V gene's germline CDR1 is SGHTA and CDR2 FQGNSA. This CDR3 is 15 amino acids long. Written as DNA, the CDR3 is TGTGCCAGCAGCTCCCCAGGGTCATATCCCAATGAGCAGTTCTTC. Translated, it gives CASSSPGSYPNEQFF.

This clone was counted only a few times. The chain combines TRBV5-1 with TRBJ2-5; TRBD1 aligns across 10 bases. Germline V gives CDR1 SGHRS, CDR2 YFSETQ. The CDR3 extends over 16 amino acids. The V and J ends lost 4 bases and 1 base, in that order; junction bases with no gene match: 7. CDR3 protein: CASSPGDRGTQETQYF. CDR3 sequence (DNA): TGCGCCAGCAGCCCGGGGGACAGGGGCACCCAAGAGACCCAGTACTTC.

This CDR3 reads CSTSTLTTGEAFF. CDR3 nucleotide sequence: TGCAGCACCTCGACCCTCACCACAGGTGAAGCTTTCTTT. The chain links TRBV29-1 to TRBJ1-1; TRBD1 might be the D (5 bases). The CDR3 contains 13 residues. Germline assignment: CDR1 SQVTM and CDR2 ANQGSEA. Trimming pared 8 bases from V and 7 bases from J, leaving 20 bases between.

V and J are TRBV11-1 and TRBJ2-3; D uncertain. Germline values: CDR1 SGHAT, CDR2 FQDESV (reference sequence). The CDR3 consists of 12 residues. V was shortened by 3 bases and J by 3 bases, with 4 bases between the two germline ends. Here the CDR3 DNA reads TGTGCCAGCAGCTTGACTACAGATACGCAGTATTTT. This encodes CASSLTTDTQYF.

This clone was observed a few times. The CDR3 protein is CASSSLAGGQNEQFF. The CDR3 DNA reads TGTGCCAGCAGCTCTTTAGCGGGAGGTCAGAATGAGCAGTTCTTC. This chain links TRBV7-9 with TRBJ2-1; 10 bases map to TRBD2. The V segment lost 4 bases and the J segment 7 bases; nucleotides outside the gene matches: 7. Germline V CDR1 and CDR2: SEHNR, FQNEAQ (reference sequence). The CDR3 totals 15 residues.

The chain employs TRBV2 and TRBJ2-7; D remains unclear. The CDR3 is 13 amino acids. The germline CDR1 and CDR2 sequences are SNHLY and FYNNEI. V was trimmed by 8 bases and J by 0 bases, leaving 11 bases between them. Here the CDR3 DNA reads TGTGCCAGCGTAAAACGGAGCTCCTACGAGCAGTACTTC. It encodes CASVKRSSYEQYF. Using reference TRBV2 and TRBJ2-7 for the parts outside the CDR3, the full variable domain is EPEVTQTPSHQVTQMGQEVILRCVPISNHLYFYWYRQILGQKVEFLVSFYNNEISEKSEIFDDQFSVERPDGSNFTLKIRSTKLEDSAMYFCASVKRSSYEQYFGPGTRLTVT.

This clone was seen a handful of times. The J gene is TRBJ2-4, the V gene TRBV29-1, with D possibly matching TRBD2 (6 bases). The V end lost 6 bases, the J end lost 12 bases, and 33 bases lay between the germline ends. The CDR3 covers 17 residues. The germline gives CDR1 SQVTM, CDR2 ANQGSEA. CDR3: CSVSLTGGLGSIVSQYF. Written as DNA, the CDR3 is TGCAGCGTCTCCTTAACCGGAGGGTTGGGGTCGATAGTCTCTCAGTACTTC.

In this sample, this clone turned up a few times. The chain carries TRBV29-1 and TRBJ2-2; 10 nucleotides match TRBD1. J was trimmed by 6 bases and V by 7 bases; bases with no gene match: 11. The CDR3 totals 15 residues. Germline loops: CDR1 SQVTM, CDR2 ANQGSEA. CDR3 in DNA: TGCAGCGCTTCTCGGACAGGGGGAGTATCCGGGGAGCTGTTTTTT. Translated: CSASRTGGVSGELFF.

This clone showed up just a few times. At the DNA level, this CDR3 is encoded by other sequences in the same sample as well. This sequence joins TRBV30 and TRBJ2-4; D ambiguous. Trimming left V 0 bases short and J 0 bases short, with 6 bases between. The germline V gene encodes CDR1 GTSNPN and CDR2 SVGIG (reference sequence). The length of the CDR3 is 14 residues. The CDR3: CAWSVSLAKNIQYF. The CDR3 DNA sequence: TGTGCCTGGAGTGTAAGTCTAGCCAAAAACATTCAGTACTTC.

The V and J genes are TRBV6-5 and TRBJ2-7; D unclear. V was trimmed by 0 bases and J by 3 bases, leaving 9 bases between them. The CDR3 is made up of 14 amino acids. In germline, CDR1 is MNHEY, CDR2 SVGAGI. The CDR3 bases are TGTGCCAGCAGTTACTCGTACGTCGGCTACGAGCAGTACTTC. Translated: CASSYSYVGYEQYF.

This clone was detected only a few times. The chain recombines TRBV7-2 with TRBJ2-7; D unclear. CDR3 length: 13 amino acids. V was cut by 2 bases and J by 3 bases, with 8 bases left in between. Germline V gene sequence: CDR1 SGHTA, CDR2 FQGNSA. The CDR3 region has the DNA TGTGCCAGCAGCTTACAAGATCTCTACGAGCAGTACTTC. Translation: CASSLQDLYEQYF. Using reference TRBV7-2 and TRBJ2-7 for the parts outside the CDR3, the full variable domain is GAGVSQSPSNKVTEKGKDVELRCDPISGHTALYWYRQSLGQGLEFLIYFQGNSAPDKSGLPSDRFSAERTGGSVSTLTIQRTQQEDSAVYLCASSLQDLYEQYFGPGTRLTVT.

The CDR3 nucleotides read TGTGCCTGGAGTGTACATAGGGGGCGGAATGATCAGCCCCAGCATTTT. Protein product: CAWSVHRGRNDQPQHF. This chain connects TRBV30 to TRBJ1-5, with 7 bases fitting TRBD1. CDR1 is GTSNPN and CDR2 is SVGIG in the germline V gene (reference sequence). The CDR3 has 16 residues. The V and J ends lost 0 bases and 5 bases, in that order; junction bases with no gene match: 10.